The 16 T cell receptor beta chains below were found in one sample sequenced in a study of T cell repertoires in cytomegalovirus infection. Each CDR3 protein is one row after TCRdb ran MiXCR on the reads. The table shows roughly 200,000 distinct CDR3 sequences, with roughly 15% occurring only once. Source material: CD8+ T cells from PBMCs. The receptors come from a human donor in good health (CMV status not recorded). Some clones in this sample may be carry-over from other donors' samples.

The V call is TRBV28, the J call TRBJ1-1, with TRBD1 matching over 7 bases. The CDR3 extends over 12 amino acids. In germline, CDR1 is MDHEN, CDR2 SYDVKM. The V segment lost 6 bases and the J segment 7 bases; nucleotides outside the gene matches: 5. The CDR3 sequence is CASRAGTVEAFF. The CDR3 DNA reads as TGTGCCAGCAGAGCGGGGACAGTTGAAGCTTTCTTT.

This clonotype has a handful of counts. This sequence joins TRBV29-1 and TRBJ1-1, with D possibly matching TRBD1 (6 bases). Looked up from germline, CDR1 is SQVTM and CDR2 is ANQGSEA. The CDR3 runs to 15 residues. Trimming cost V 7 bases and J 1 base, with 19 bases left between them. CDR3 DNA sequence: TGCAGCGCCCAAAGGGGGGGAGCGGGGAACACTGAAGCTTTCTTT. Its translation: CSAQRGGAGNTEAFF.

This clonotype was recorded a few times. The chain has TRBV7-4 and TRBJ1-1, with D perhaps TRBD1 (5 bases). V was cut by 7 bases and J by 6 bases, with 9 bases left in between. The CDR3 is 11 residues long. Germline CDR1 reads SGHVT; CDR2 reads SQSDAQ. CDR3 region: CASIQGAEAFF. For the CDR3, the DNA is TGTGCCAGCATCCAGGGAGCTGAAGCTTTCTTT.

In this sample, this clonotype turned up many times. The V and J genes are TRBV28 and TRBJ2-2; maybe TRBD2 (6 bases). The CDR3 covers 17 residues. Germline V lookup: CDR1 MDHEN, CDR2 SYDVKM. With 8 bases removed from V and 0 bases from J, the gap between germline ends came to 19 bases. CDR3 loop: CASRGSARGSNTGELFF. The CDR3 nucleotides are TGTGCCAGCCGGGGGTCAGCCCGAGGGTCGAACACCGGGGAGCTGTTTTTT.

This clonotype came up a few times. The V call is TRBV7-9, the J call TRBJ1-4; D uncertain. Germline V gives CDR1 SEHNR, CDR2 FQNEAQ (reference sequence). V was pared by 1 base and J by 6 bases, with 12 bases between. This CDR3 contains 15 residues. CDR3 residues: CASSLGSVADEKLFF. In DNA, the CDR3 is TGTGCCAGCAGCTTAGGTTCAGTAGCGGATGAAAAACTGTTTTTT.

The rearrangement joins TRBV12-3 or TRBV12-4 to TRBJ2-5; D is possibly TRBD1 or TRBD2 (7 bases each). The CDR3 runs to 16 residues. V was pared by 5 bases and J by 1 base, with 17 bases between. CDR3 DNA sequence: TGTGCCAGCAGTCCCGGGTCAGGGGGGGCCCAAGAGACCCAGTACTTC. As protein: CASSPGSGGAQETQYF.

Note on this clonotype: The junction and the germline gene differ at one end; a read error may be behind it. V is TRBV7-7 and J is TRBJ2-5, with a tentative D call TRBD1 (6 bases). This CDR3 has 18 residues. CDR1 SSHAT and CDR2 FNYEAQ come from the germline V gene (reference sequence). The CDR3 DNA is TGTGCTAGCAGCTTAAGATCTCTTCCAAACAGGGCCCAAGAGACCCAGTACTTC. It specifies CASSLRSLPNRAQETQYF.

This chain connects TRBV11-2 to TRBJ2-1; D remains ambiguous. The V and J ends lost 2 bases and 4 bases respectively, with 18 bases between them. Germline V gives CDR1 SGHAT, CDR2 FQNNGV. The CDR3 consists of 17 residues. This CDR3 is CASSLNPSGLLYNEQFF. The CDR3 region has the DNA TGTGCCAGCAGCTTAAACCCCTCCGGCCTCCTTTACAATGAGCAGTTCTTC. Looking up the rest from reference TRBV11-2 and TRBJ2-1 gives the full variable domain: EAGVAQSPRYKIIEKRQSVAFWCNPISGHATLYWYQQILGQGPKLLIQFQNNGVVDDSQLPKDRFSAERLKGVDSTLKIQPAKLEDSAVYLCASSLNPSGLLYNEQFFGPGTRLTVL.

The chain is built from TRBV7-8 and TRBJ2-1; 10 bases are shared with TRBD1. With V trimmed by 8 bases and J by 7 bases, 5 bases remained unmatched. The CDR3 consists of 13 residues. Germline CDR1 reads SGHVS; CDR2 reads FQNEAQ. The CDR3, as DNA: TGTGCCAGCGCACCGGGACAGGGGAATGAGCAGTTCTTC. It specifies CASAPGQGNEQFF. The whole variable domain, remainder taken from reference TRBV7-8 and TRBJ2-1, is GAGVSQSPRYKVAKRGQDVALRCDPISGHVSLFWYQQALGQGPEFLTYFQNEAQLDKSGLPSDRFFAERPEGSVSTLKIQRTQQEDSAVYLCASAPGQGNEQFFGPGTRLTVL.

In this sample, this clonotype turned up a few times. The chain combines TRBV19 with TRBJ1-2, with D uncertain. V dropped 8 bases and J dropped 4 bases, with 20 bases sitting between them. The CDR3 has 15 amino acids. Germline CDR1 reads LNHDA; CDR2 reads SQIVND (reference sequence). The chain's CDR3 is CASRPLWQEVYGYTF. CDR3 DNA: TGTGCCAGTCGCCCCCTTTGGCAGGAGGTCTATGGCTACACCTTC.

This chain connects TRBV6-5 to TRBJ2-1; D not certain. The CDR3 is 11 residues long. Trimming removed 8 bases from V and 7 bases from J, with 9 bases in between. Germline values: CDR1 MNHEY, CDR2 SVGAGI. The CDR3 spells CASRPGNEQFF. The CDR3 region has the DNA TGTGCCAGCCGTCCCGGTAATGAGCAGTTCTTC.

This clonotype was found a few times. The chain uses TRBV12-3 or TRBV12-4 and TRBJ2-5; TRBD2 aligns across 8 bases. The CDR3 has 15 amino acids. With 1 base clipped from V and 5 bases from J, the junction kept 6 bases outside the gene matches. CDR3 residues: CASSLEAGARETQYF. In DNA form, the CDR3 reads TGTGCCAGCAGTTTAGAAGCGGGGGCAAGGGAGACCCAGTACTTC.

The rearrangement links TRBV7-2 to TRBJ1-1; tentatively, D is TRBD1 (6 bases). CDR3 length equals 13 residues. The germline V and J ends were trimmed by 5 bases and 4 bases, with 11 bases remaining between them. Germline V gene sequence: CDR1 SGHTA, CDR2 FQGNSA. The CDR3 here is CASSPVTGTEAFF. Here the CDR3 DNA reads TGTGCCAGCAGCCCGGTGACAGGCACTGAAGCTTTCTTT.

The rearrangement links TRBV6-2 or TRBV6-3 to TRBJ2-7; 9 positions agree with TRBD1. Per the germline V gene, CDR1 is MNHEY and CDR2 is SVGEGT. Germline trimming cut 2 bases from V and 2 bases from J; bases unmatched to any gene: 4. CDR3 size: 15 residues. In DNA, the CDR3 is TGTGCCAGCAGTTACGGGACAGGGTACCCCTACGAGCAGTACTTC. Protein sequence: CASSYGTGYPYEQYF.

The chain uses TRBV15 and TRBJ1-2; TRBD1 agrees at 7 bases. CDR1 LNHNV and CDR2 YYDKDF come from the germline V gene (reference sequence). The V segment lost 1 base and the J segment 7 bases; nucleotides outside the gene matches: 9. The length of the CDR3 is 15 residues. CDR3 sequence reads: CATSRAEDRVGGYTF. The CDR3 DNA reads as TGTGCCACCAGCAGAGCGGAAGACAGGGTCGGTGGCTACACCTTC.

This clonotype was seen a handful of times. V and J are TRBV4-1 and TRBJ2-7; 11 bases agree with TRBD2. The germline gives CDR1 MGHRA, CDR2 YSYEKL. V lost 4 bases to trimming and J lost 6 bases; unmatched junction nucleotides: 5. This CDR3 contains 14 residues. The CDR3 DNA sequence: TGCGCCAGCAGCCCGGCCGGGACTAGCGGCGAGCAGTACTTC. The encoded protein is CASSPAGTSGEQYF.